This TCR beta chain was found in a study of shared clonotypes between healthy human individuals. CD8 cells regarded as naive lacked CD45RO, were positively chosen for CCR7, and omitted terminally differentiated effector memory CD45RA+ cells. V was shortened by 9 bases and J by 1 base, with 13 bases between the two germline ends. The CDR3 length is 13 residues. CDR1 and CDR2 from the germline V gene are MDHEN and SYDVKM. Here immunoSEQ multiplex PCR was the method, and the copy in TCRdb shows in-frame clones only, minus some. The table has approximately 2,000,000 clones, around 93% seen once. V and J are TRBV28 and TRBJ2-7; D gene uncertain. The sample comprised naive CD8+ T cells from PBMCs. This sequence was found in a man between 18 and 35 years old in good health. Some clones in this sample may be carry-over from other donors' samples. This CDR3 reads CASALGRSYEQYF. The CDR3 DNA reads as TGTGCCAGTGCCCTTGGACGGTCCTACGAGCAGTACTTC.